This TCR beta chain emerged from a study of tumor-infiltrating lymphocytes in primary liver carcinoma. In the study overall: Male and female patients aged 30 to 69 years made up the cohort.

Study results and caveats: It was in tumors, not blood, that the top-250-clone fraction was significantly higher (p = 0.039).

A remark on this clonotype: Its antigen is currently unknown. Relative to the germline gene, one junction end is altered; a read error may explain this.

The CDR3 has 15 amino acids. Germline loops: CDR1 MNHNS, CDR2 SASEGT. From roughly 21-30 mg of unsorted bulk tissue, DNA and RNA were co-extracted together. The patients presented with primary liver carcinoma, which was managed through surgical resection. A primer in the constant region served to generate TCR beta cDNA from roughly 550 ng of total RNA. Three nested multiplex PCR rounds, a slightly modified ARM-PCR, produced the libraries for TCR beta. TRBV1-TRBV30 forward primers and a C-beta reverse primer were used in the first two PCR rounds, which each ran for nine to ten cycles. TCRdb used MiXCR to reprocess the multiplex PCR reads, holding one entry per CDR3 protein. The sample has roughly 20,000 distinct CDR3 sequences; 79% are singletons.

This TCR was recovered from a woman aged 25-40 years with primary liver carcinoma and hepatitis B virus infection. Sequences were obtained from liver tumor tissue from sampling region 4. This sample's subset: tumor region T4, right-lateral pole. The chain recombines TRBV6-1 with TRBJ1-6, with TRBD1 as a possible D gene (6 bases). CDR3 region: CANSEQGDSSSLLHF. DNA of the CDR3: TGTGCCAACAGTGAACAGGGTGATAGCAGTTCACTCCTCCACTTT.